Here is one T cell receptor (beta chain) with its context. Its antigen is not yet known. No per-base quality is available; no much larger clone lies one base away. TCRbeta CDR3 regions were amplified from genomic DNA by means of the immunoSEQ Assay, a bias-controlled multiplex PCR. Regarding the original processing steps: Nucleated cell counts per sample were estimated from amplification of reference gene primers within the assay. Sequence reads were collapsed and filtered to measure the absolute abundance of every unique TCRbeta CDR3 rearrangement. For each sample, productive Simpson clonality was calculated by taking the square root of Simpson's diversity index across productive rearrangements. Held by TCRdb, this immuneACCESS table contains in-frame sequences only and omits some clones. Under half of the omission traces to an unresolved V gene where checked; the cause of the rest is unknown. The DNA gave D and trimming, while V, J and clone size come from that table. This sample has about 88,000 clones in its table, and about 88% of those were observed once. 2.9% of the sample rests with the top ten.

The sample originates from a study of blood T cell repertoires in COVID-19 (dated by TCRdb to the early 2020s). In the study overall: Samples from collaborators originated in the United States, Italy and Spain and spanned both the acute and convalescent phases of COVID-19. Deeply sampled blood TCRbeta repertoires from subjects exposed to, actively infected with, or recovered from COVID-19 were included in the dataset. The repertoires were made available in a free public database intended to serve as a resource for research on the immune response to SARS-CoV-2. Where available, HLA class I and class II types were taken from metadata supplied by the sample provider and were not determined by assay-based typing. The material from the prospective study consisted of cDNA or gDNA derived from T cells, B-cell-depleted T cells, or PBMCs. The samples were drawn from the first 160 participants of the ongoing ImmuneRACE study and from 1,254 subjects provided by 6 global collaborators. The sample metadata nearly always contained a de-identified subject ID, COVID-19 status, age in years and sex.

The full study reports these points: The amount of clinical and demographic metadata varied by source and participant and was provided uncurated.

Collaborating institutions collected whole blood in K2EDTA tubes following their own protocols. For TCRbeta analysis, collaborators shipped samples in one of three forms: frozen whole blood, isolated PBMCs, or DNA extracted from either of those sample types. The germline V gene yields SGHTA for CDR1 and FQGTGA for CDR2. The CDR3 goes from the cysteine to the phenylalanine over 18 residues. The sequence is cut down to CDR3 DNA, 54 bases in frame from base 1. Clipping removes 2 bases from V and 0 bases from J, with 8 as the unmatched junction base count. The chain couples TRBV7-3 to TRBJ2-3, with TRBD2 identical over 10 junction bases. Specimen: peripheral blood. The source is a woman older than 75 with acute or convalescent COVID-19. CDR3 loop: CASSLQSSGRTSTDTQYF. The DNA sequence follows: TGTGCCAGCAGCTTACAATCTAGCGGGAGAACTAGCACAGATACGCAGTATTTT.